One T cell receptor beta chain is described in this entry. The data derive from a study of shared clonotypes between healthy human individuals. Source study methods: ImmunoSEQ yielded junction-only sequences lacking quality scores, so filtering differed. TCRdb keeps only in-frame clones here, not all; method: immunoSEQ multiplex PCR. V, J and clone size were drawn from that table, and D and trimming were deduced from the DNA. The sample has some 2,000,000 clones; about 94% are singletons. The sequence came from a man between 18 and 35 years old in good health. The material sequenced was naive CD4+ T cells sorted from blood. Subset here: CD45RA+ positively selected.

CDR3 loop: CASNGDTYEQYF. In DNA, the CDR3 is TGTGCCAGCAATGGGGACACCTACGAGCAGTACTTC. The chain carries TRBV6-1 and TRBJ2-7; tentatively, D is TRBD1 (6 bases). Trimming removed 7 bases from V and 2 bases from J, with 9 bases in between. The CDR3 is 12 residues long. The germline gives CDR1 MNHNS, CDR2 SASEGT.